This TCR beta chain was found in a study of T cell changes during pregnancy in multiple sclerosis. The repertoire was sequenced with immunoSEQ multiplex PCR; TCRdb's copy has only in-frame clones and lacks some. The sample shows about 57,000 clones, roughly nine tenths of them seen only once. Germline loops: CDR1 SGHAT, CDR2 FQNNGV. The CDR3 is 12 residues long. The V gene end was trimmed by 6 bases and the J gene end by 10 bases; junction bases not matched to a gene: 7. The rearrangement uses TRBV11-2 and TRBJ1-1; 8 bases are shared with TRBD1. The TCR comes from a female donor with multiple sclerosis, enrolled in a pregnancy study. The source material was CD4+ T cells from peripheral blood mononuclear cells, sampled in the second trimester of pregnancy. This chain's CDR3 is CASRFTGGIAFF. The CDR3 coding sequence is TGTGCCAGCAGGTTTACAGGGGGAATAGCTTTCTTT.